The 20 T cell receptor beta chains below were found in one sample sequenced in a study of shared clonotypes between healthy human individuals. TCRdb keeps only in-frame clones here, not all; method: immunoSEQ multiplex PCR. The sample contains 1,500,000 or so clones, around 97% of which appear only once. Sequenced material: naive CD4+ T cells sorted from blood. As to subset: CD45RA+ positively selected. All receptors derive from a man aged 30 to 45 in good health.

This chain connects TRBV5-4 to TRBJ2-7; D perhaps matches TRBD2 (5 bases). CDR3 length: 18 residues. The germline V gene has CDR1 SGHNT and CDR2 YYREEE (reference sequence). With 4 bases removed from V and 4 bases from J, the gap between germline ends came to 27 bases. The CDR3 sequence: CASSLEVSGNEGSYEQYF. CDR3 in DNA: TGTGCCAGCAGCCTCGAGGTCTCAGGAAACGAGGGTTCTTACGAGCAGTACTTC. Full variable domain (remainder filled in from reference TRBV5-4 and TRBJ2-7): ETGVTQSPTHLIKTRGQQVTLRCSSQSGHNTVSWYQQALGQGPQFIFQYYREEENGRGNFPPRFSGLQFPNYSSELNVNALELDDSALYLCASSLEVSGNEGSYEQYFGPGTRLTVT.

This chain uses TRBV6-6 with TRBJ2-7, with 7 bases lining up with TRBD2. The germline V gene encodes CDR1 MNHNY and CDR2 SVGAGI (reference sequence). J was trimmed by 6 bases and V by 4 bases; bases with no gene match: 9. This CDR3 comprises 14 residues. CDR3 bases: TGTGCCAGCAGTTTCGCCCGCCCGGGAGGCGAGCAGTACTTC. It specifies CASSFARPGGEQYF.

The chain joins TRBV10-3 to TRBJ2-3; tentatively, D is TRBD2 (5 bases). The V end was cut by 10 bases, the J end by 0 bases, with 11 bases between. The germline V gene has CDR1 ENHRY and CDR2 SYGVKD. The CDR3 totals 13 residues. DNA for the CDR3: TGTGCCACCTCCTCGGGGAGCACAGATACGCAGTATTTT. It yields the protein CATSSGSTDTQYF.

The DNA for the CDR3 is TGTGCCAGTAGTAAACGGACAGCCACTCCCTTGGGCGAGCAGTACTTC. Amino acids: CASSKRTATPLGEQYF. The chain recombines TRBV19 with TRBJ2-7, with a tentative D call TRBD1 (6 bases). The CDR3 is 16 amino acids. Trimming removed 4 bases at V and 6 bases at J, with 22 bases between. Looked up from germline, CDR1 is LNHDA and CDR2 is SQIVND (reference sequence).

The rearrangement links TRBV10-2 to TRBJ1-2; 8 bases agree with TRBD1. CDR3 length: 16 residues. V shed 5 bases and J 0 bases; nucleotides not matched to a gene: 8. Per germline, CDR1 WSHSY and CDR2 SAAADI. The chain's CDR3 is CASSYTGQGTNYGYTF. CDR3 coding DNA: TGCGCCAGCAGTTATACCGGACAGGGTACTAACTATGGCTACACCTTC.

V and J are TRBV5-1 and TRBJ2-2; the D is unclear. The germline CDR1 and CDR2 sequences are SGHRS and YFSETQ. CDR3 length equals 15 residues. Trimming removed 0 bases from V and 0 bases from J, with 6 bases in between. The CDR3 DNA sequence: TGCGCCAGCAGCTTGGTTGTCCCGAACACCGGGGAGCTGTTTTTT. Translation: CASSLVVPNTGELFF.

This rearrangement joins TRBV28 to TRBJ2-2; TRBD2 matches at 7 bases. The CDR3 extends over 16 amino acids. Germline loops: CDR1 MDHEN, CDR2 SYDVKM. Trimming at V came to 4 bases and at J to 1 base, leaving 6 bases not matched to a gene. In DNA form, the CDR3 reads TGTGCCAGCAGTTCGGCTAGCGGACTGAACACCGGGGAGCTGTTTTTT. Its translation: CASSSASGLNTGELFF. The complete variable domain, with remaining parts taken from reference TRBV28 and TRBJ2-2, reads DVKVTQSSRYLVKRTGEKVFLECVQDMDHENMFWYRQDPGLGLRLIYFSYDVKMKEKGDIPEGYSVSREKKERFSLILESASTNQTSMYLCASSSASGLNTGELFFGEGSRLTVL.

CDR3 DNA: TGCGCCAGCAGCTTCGGACAAACGAACACTGAAGCTTTCTTT. Translated: CASSFGQTNTEAFF. The V and J genes are TRBV5-1 and TRBJ1-1; a weak D match, TRBD1 (5 bases). CDR3 length: 14 residues. From germline, CDR1 is SGHRS and CDR2 YFSETQ. Trimming stripped 2 bases from V and 1 base from J, with 9 bases between.

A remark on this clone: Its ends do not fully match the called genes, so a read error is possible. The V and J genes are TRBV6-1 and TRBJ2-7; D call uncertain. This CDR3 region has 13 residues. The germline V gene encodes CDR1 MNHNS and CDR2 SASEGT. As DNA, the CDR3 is TGTGCCAGCAGTGAAGCACAGACCTACGGGCAGTACTTC. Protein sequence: CASSEAQTYGQYF.

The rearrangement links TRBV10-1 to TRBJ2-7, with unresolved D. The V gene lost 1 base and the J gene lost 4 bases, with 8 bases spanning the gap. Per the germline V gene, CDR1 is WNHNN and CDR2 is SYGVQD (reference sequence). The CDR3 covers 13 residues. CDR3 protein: CASSEFVKYEQYF. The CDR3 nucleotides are TGCGCCAGCAGTGAGTTTGTTAAATACGAGCAGTACTTC.

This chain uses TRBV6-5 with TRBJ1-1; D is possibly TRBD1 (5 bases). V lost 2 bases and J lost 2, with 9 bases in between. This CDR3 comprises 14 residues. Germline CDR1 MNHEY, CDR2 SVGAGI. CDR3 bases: TGTGCCAGCAGTTACACAGGACCCAACACTGAAGCTTTCTTT. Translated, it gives CASSYTGPNTEAFF.

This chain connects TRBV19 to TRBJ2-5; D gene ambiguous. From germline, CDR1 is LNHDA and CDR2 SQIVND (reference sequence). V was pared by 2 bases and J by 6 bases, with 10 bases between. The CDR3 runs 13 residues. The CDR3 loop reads CASSISPAKTQYF. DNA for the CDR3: TGTGCCAGTAGTATATCTCCTGCGAAGACCCAGTACTTC.

The CDR3 here is CASSPSTGSGSLAKNIQYF. As DNA, the CDR3 is TGTGCCAGCTCACCCTCGACAGGGTCTGGGTCCTTAGCCAAAAACATTCAGTACTTC. This chain links TRBV18 with TRBJ2-4; TRBD1 aligns across 7 bases. This CDR3 comprises 19 residues. V gave up 3 bases and J gave up 0 bases; unmatched junction bases: 14. Per the germline V gene, CDR1 is KGHSH and CDR2 is LQKENI.

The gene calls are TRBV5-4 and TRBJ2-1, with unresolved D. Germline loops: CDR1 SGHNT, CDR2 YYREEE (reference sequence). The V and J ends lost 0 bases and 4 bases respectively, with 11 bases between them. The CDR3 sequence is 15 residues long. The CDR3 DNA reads TGTGCCAGCAGCTTGGAACAGAGCCTTTACAATGAGCAGTTCTTC. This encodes CASSLEQSLYNEQFF.

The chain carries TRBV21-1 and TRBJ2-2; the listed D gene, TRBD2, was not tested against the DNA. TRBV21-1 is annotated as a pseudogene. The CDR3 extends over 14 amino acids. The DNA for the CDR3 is TGTGCCAGCAGCAAAGCGGGAGACACCGGGGAGCTGTTTTTT. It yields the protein CASSKAGDTGELFF.

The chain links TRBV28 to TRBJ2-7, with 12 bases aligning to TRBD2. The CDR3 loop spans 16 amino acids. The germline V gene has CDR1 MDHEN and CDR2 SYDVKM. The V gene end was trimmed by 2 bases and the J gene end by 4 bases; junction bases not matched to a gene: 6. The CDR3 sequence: CASSLTWTSGTYEQYF. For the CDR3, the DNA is TGTGCCAGCAGTTTAACCTGGACTAGCGGGACATACGAGCAGTACTTC.

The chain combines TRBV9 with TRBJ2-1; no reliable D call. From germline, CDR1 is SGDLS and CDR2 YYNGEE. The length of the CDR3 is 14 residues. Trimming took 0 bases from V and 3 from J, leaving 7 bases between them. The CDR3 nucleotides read TGTGCCAGCAGCGTAGCTGGGGACTACAATGAGCAGTTCTTC. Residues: CASSVAGDYNEQFF.

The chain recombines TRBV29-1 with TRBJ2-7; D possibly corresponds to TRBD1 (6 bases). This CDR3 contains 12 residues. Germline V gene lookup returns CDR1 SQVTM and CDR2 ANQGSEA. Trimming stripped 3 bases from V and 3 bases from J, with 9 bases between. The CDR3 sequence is CSVELQGYEQYF. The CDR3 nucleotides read TGCAGCGTTGAGTTACAGGGCTACGAGCAGTACTTC.

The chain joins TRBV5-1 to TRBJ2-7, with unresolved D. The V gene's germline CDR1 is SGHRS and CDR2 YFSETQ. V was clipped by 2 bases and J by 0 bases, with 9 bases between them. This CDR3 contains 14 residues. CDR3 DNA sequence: TGCGCCAGCAGCTTATTAACCTACTCCTACGAGCAGTACTTC. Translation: CASSLLTYSYEQYF.

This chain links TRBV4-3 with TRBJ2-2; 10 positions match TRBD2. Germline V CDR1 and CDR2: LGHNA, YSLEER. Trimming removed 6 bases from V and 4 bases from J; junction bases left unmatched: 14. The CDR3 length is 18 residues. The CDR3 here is CASRQRLAGEPGTGELFF. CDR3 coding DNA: TGCGCCAGCAGACAAAGGCTAGCGGGGGAACCGGGCACCGGGGAGCTGTTTTTT.